This TCR beta chain was profiled in a study of cytomegalovirus exposure and HLA in healthy donors. Germline V gene data show CDR1 as LGHNT and CDR2 as FRNRAP. The CDR3 consists of 13 residues. The V and J ends lost 2 bases and 10 bases respectively, with 9 bases between them. Primers: 60 Vbeta forward and 13 Jbeta reverse. This table comes from immunoSEQ multiplex PCR, and its TCRdb copy is limited to in-frame clones, with some not included. The data contain under 200,000 clones, 80% to 90% of them singletons. This sequence joins TRBV12-5 and TRBJ1-6; D remains unclear. Sequencing was carried out using PBMCs. The origin of this receptor is a man between 18 and 29 years old in good health and CMV-seropositive. CDR3 amino acids: CASGLPPGSPLHF. For the CDR3, the DNA is TGTGCTAGTGGTTTGCCCCCGGGGTCACCCCTCCACTTT.